This is a list of T cell receptor beta chains from one sample in a study of read filtering for tumor transcriptome and immune sequencing. Each CDR3 protein is one row after TCRdb ran MiXCR on the reads. Among 50,000 or so distinct CDR3 sequences listed, more than 9% were seen once. Sequencing was performed on a population of CD138-negative cells sorted from bone marrow. These receptors originate from a donor aged 40 or over with multiple myeloma. Each CDR3 is given with its conserved first and last residue. The D gene is left open where the match is weak. Clone sizes are given selectively: once, few, many, or a class where the clone is expanded.

D gene	V gene	J gene	clone size	CDR3 protein	CDR3 DNA
NA	TRBV28	TRBJ1-1	few	CASSSPQVGEAFF	TGTGCCAGCAGTTCCCCCCAGGTTGGTGAAGCTTTCTTT
TRBD1	TRBV5-1	TRBJ2-1	many	CASSLGQGGNNEQFF	TGCGCCAGCAGCTTGGGACAGGGTGGAAACAATGAGCAGTTCTTC
NA	TRBV13	TRBJ2-7	many	CASSSGHRSYEQYF	TGTGCCAGCAGCTCCGGACACCGTTCCTACGAGCAGTACTTC
NA	TRBV7-3	TRBJ2-5	few	CASSLNHDRSETQYF	TGTGCCAGCAGCTTAAATCACGACCGGTCGGAGACCCAGTACTTC
NA	TRBV4-1	TRBJ1-2	NA	CASSQDVGRWYYGYTF	TGCGCCAGCAGCCAAGATGTTGGCAGGTGGTACTATGGCTACACCTTC
NA	TRBV20-1	TRBJ2-3	few	CSARDRNTQYF	TGCAGTGCTAGAGATAGGAATACGCAGTATTTT
NA	TRBV30	TRBJ2-5	many	CAWSRDVGAETQYF	TGTGCCTGGAGTCGTGATGTCGGGGCCGAGACCCAGTACTTC
NA	TRBV29-1	TRBJ2-7	many	CSAVDSSYEQYF	TGCAGCGCAGTGGACAGTTCCTACGAGCAGTACTTC
NA	TRBV7-9	TRBJ2-1	many	CASSLNIDEQFF	TGTGCCAGCAGCCTAAACATAGATGAGCAGTTCTTC
NA	TRBV5-1	TRBJ2-1	NA	CASSFQGISSYNEQFF	TGCGCCAGCAGCTTTCAGGGTATTTCCTCCTACAATGAGCAGTTCTTC
TRBD1	TRBV5-1	TRBJ2-5	many	CASSYLTGGEETQYF	TGCGCCAGCAGCTACCTGACAGGGGGCGAAGAGACCCAGTACTTC
TRBD2	TRBV2	TRBJ2-2	many	CASSPGLAANTGELFF	TGTGCCAGCAGTCCTGGACTAGCGGCGAACACCGGGGAGCTGTTTTTT
NA	TRBV19	TRBJ1-5	many	CASRDSGNQPQHF	TGTGCCAGTCGGGATTCTGGGAATCAGCCCCAGCATTTT
NA	TRBV25-1	TRBJ2-1	many	CASRGAIGVQTYNEQFF	TGTGCCAGCAGAGGAGCGATTGGGGTCCAAACCTACAATGAGCAGTTCTTC
NA	TRBV5-1	TRBJ2-2	many	CASSDTGELFF	TGCGCCAGCAGTGACACCGGGGAGCTGTTTTTT
NA	TRBV20-1	TRBJ2-1	large	CSWFRGWYEQFF	TGCAGCTGGTTTAGGGGCTGGTATGAGCAGTTCTTC
NA	TRBV20-1	TRBJ2-1	many	CSARDLQLSSYNEQFF	TGCAGTGCTAGAGACCTACAGTTGAGCTCCTACAATGAGCAGTTCTTC
NA	TRBV6-1	TRBJ2-2	many	CASGYGELFF	TGTGCCAGCGGTTATGGGGAGCTGTTTTTT
TRBD1	TRBV6-5	TRBJ2-7	few	CASSSTDRVNEQYF	TGTGCCAGCAGTTCCACCGACAGGGTCAACGAGCAGTACTTC
TRBD1	TRBV28	TRBJ2-5	many	CASSSPDRGVSETQYF	TGTGCCAGCAGTTCCCCGGACAGGGGCGTAAGTGAGACCCAGTACTTC
NA	TRBV11-3	TRBJ2-3	many	CASSLGEFDTQYF	TGTGCTAGCAGCTTAGGGGAATTTGATACGCAGTATTTT
TRBD1	TRBV29-1	TRBJ2-1	many	CSVQKGTGILNEQFF	TGCAGCGTCCAAAAGGGGACAGGGATCCTCAATGAGCAGTTCTTC
NA	TRBV28	TRBJ2-7	many	CASTRAGSSYEQYF	TGTGCCAGCACCCGGGCAGGGAGCTCCTACGAGCAGTACTTC
NA	TRBV6-2/TRBV6-3	TRBJ2-4	NA	CASSAAGAKNIQYF	TGTGCCAGCAGTGCCGCCGGGGCGAAAAACATTCAGTACTTC
TRBD1	TRBV12-3/TRBV12-4	TRBJ1-1	many	CASSALVGTGDTEAFF	TGTGCCAGCAGTGCTCTGGTCGGGACAGGCGACACTGAAGCTTTCTTT
NA	TRBV10-2	TRBJ1-1	many	CASSRMNQQGSGTEAFF	TGCGCCAGCAGTCGCATGAACCAACAGGGCAGCGGCACTGAAGCTTTCTTT
NA	TRBV20-1	TRBJ1-1	many	CSARDGLGDMNTEAFF	TGCAGTGCTAGAGATGGGCTGGGGGATATGAACACTGAAGCTTTCTTT
TRBD2	TRBV7-8	TRBJ2-7	many	CASTSGVGSYEQYF	TGTGCCAGCACTAGCGGGGTGGGGTCCTACGAGCAGTACTTC
NA	TRBV7-9	TRBJ1-1	NA	CASSRQGGNTEAFF	TGTGCCAGCAGCCGCCAGGGAGGGAACACTGAAGCTTTCTTT
TRBD1	TRBV29-1	TRBJ2-5	many	CSVGDRGRETQYF	TGCAGCGTTGGGGACAGGGGCAGGGAGACCCAGTACTTC
NA	TRBV10-3	TRBJ2-7	many	CAISDHGYSYEQYF	TGTGCCATCAGTGATCACGGTTACTCCTACGAGCAGTACTTC
TRBD1	TRBV9	TRBJ2-2	many	CASSVEGRGSSGELFF	TGTGCCAGCAGCGTAGAAGGCAGGGGGTCGTCCGGGGAGCTGTTTTTT
TRBD2	TRBV29-1	TRBJ2-3	many	CSVTSGGFGTQYF	TGCAGCGTAACTAGCGGGGGGTTTGGTACGCAGTATTTT
NA	TRBV6-6	TRBJ1-4	many	CASSYPRGQINEKLFF	TGTGCCAGCAGTTACCCGCGGGGACAAATTAATGAAAAACTGTTTTTT
NA	TRBV7-2	TRBJ2-3	many	CASSLTRSAGRRTDTQYF	TGTGCCAGCAGCTTAACCCGTTCCGCAGGGAGGAGGACAGATACGCAGTATTTT
NA	TRBV24-1	TRBJ2-7	many	CATSDFGRSGGEQYF	TGTGCCACCAGTGATTTCGGCAGGTCGGGCGGCGAGCAGTACTTC
NA	TRBV10-1	TRBJ2-7	many	CAPGSGRPPYEQYF	TGCGCCCCCGGTTCGGGACGCCCTCCCTACGAGCAGTACTTC
NA	TRBV7-9	TRBJ1-1	many	CASSLTEGSTEAFF	TGTGCCAGCAGCTTAACAGAAGGGTCCACTGAAGCTTTCTTT
NA	TRBV18	TRBJ1-5	many	CASSPPRNTGNDQPQHF	TGTGCCAGCTCACCACCGAGAAACACAGGGAATGATCAGCCCCAGCATTTT
NA	TRBV30	TRBJ2-1	many	CAWARGGGASYNEQFF	TGTGCCTGGGCTCGAGGGGGGGGGGCCTCCTACAATGAGCAGTTCTTC
TRBD1	TRBV12-3/TRBV12-4	TRBJ1-1	many	CASSLNRGAFEAFF	TGTGCCAGCAGTTTAAACAGGGGGGCCTTTGAAGCTTTCTTT
NA	TRBV20-1	TRBJ2-2	many	CSASVAEQTGELFF	TGCAGTGCTAGCGTGGCAGAACAGACCGGGGAGCTGTTTTTT
NA	TRBV11-1	TRBJ2-2	many	CASSHLLTAGELFF	TGTGCCAGCAGCCACCTCCTGACAGCCGGGGAGCTGTTTTTT
TRBD1	TRBV11-2	TRBJ2-1	many	CASSPIRGRRDEQFF	TGTGCCAGCAGCCCCATCAGGGGGCGCCGGGACGAACAGTTCTTC
NA	TRBV4-1	TRBJ2-7	many	CASSQDPRGNLYEQYF	TGCGCCAGCAGCCAAGATCCTAGAGGGAACCTCTACGAGCAGTACTTC
TRBD1	TRBV23-1	TRBJ1-5	few	CASSPFPGQGPPQHF	TGCGCCAGCAGCCCTTTCCCGGGACAGGGTCCGCCCCAGCATTTT
NA	TRBV7-3	TRBJ2-1	many	CASSVNREPYNEQFF	TGTGCCAGCAGCGTAAACAGGGAGCCCTACAATGAGCAGTTCTTC
NA	TRBV28	TRBJ2-2	many	CASTQPLAGTGELFF	TGTGCCAGCACACAGCCCCTCGCGGGCACCGGGGAGCTGTTTTTT
TRBD1	TRBV7-6	TRBJ2-2	many	CASSLAGVNRGRYTGELFF	TGTGCCAGCAGCTTAGCCGGAGTTAACAGGGGGCGTTACACCGGGGAGCTGTTTTTT
NA	TRBV6-2/TRBV6-3	TRBJ1-4	NA	CASSPWREANEKLYF	TGTGCCAGCAGCCCATGGAGGGAAGCTAATGAAAAACTGTATTTT
NA	TRBV10-3	TRBJ2-1	many	CAISTSTYNEQFF	TGTGCCATCTCTACTAGTACGTACAATGAGCAGTTCTTC
NA	TRBV3-1	TRBJ2-1	few	CASSPTGNEQFF	TGTGCCAGCAGCCCAACAGGGAATGAGCAGTTCTTC
NA	TRBV18	TRBJ2-7	many	CASSPPDSQSYELYF	TGTGCCAGCTCACCACCGGACAGCCAATCCTACGAGCTGTACTTC
NA	TRBV5-4	TRBJ1-1	many	CASTLGAQDTNTEAFF	TGTGCCAGCACCTTGGGGGCACAGGATACGAACACTGAAGCTTTCTTT
TRBD1	TRBV6-1	TRBJ2-5	many	CASNQDRGQTQYF	TGTGCCAGCAACCAGGACAGGGGACAGACCCAGTACTTC
NA	TRBV5-1	TRBJ1-1	many	CASSLRQQNTEAFF	TGCGCCAGCAGCTTAAGACAGCAGAACACTGAAGCTTTCTTT
TRBD1	TRBV29-1	TRBJ2-2	many	CSVGGGQAENTGELFF	TGCAGCGTTGGTGGAGGACAGGCTGAGAACACCGGGGAGCTGTTTTTT
NA	TRBV5-1	TRBJ2-3	few	CASSPGTTSSTDTQYF	TGCGCCAGCAGCCCTGGGACAACATCTAGCACAGATACGCAGTATTTT
NA	TRBV7-8	TRBJ1-4	many	CASSPVGGHSEKLFF	TGTGCCAGCAGCCCCGTCGGGGGGCACTCAGAAAAACTGTTTTTT